Listed below are T cell receptor beta chains from one sample, sequenced in a study of blood T cell repertoires in COVID-19. Assay: immunoSEQ multiplex PCR; the TCRdb copy retains only in-frame clones and omits some. Here the sample spans some 97,000 clones, 86% being singletons. The material sequenced was PBMCs or T cells enriched from blood (not recorded which). The source is a woman aged 45-60 years who had recovered from COVID-19. CDR3s include the opening cysteine and the closing phenylalanine or tryptophan. The order of the fields is V gene, clone size, J gene, D gene, CDR3 protein, CDR3 DNA. D genes are given only for firm matches. Some rows mark clone size as missing; the rest say once, few, many or name a class of expanded clone.

v_gene: TRBV27; abundance: .; j_gene: TRBJ2-5; d_gene: TRBD1; CDR3aa: CASSFRGLQTQYF; CDR3nt: TGTGCCAGCAGTTTCAGGGGGCTGCAGACCCAGTACTTC
v_gene: TRBV19; abundance: .; j_gene: TRBJ2-1; d_gene: .; CDR3aa: CASSKGAGGYYNEQFF; CDR3nt: TGTGCCAGTAGCAAGGGGGCGGGGGGCTACTACAATGAGCAGTTCTTC
v_gene: TRBV28; abundance: .; j_gene: TRBJ2-1; d_gene: TRBD1; CDR3aa: CASSFYGFLGQAFF; CDR3nt: TGTGCCAGCAGTTTCTACGGTTTTCTGGGACAGGCGTTCTTC
v_gene: TRBV15; abundance: .; j_gene: TRBJ1-1; d_gene: .; CDR3aa: CATSDGAGINTEAFF; CDR3nt: TGTGCCACCAGCGATGGAGCGGGGATAAACACTGAAGCTTTCTTT
v_gene: TRBV5-4; abundance: .; j_gene: TRBJ1-3; d_gene: TRBD1; CDR3aa: CASSWGQGAGNTIYF; CDR3nt: TGTGCCAGCAGCTGGGGACAGGGGGCTGGAAACACCATATATTTT
v_gene: TRBV5-4; abundance: .; j_gene: TRBJ1-4; d_gene: .; CDR3aa: CASSLAGANEKLFF; CDR3nt: TGTGCCAGCAGCTTGGCAGGGGCTAATGAAAAACTGTTTTTT
v_gene: TRBV24-1; abundance: .; j_gene: TRBJ2-2; d_gene: TRBD1; CDR3aa: CATSDGRDRVAGELFF; CDR3nt: TGTGCCACCAGTGATGGCCGGGACAGGGTAGCCGGGGAGCTGTTTTTT
v_gene: TRBV27; abundance: once; j_gene: TRBJ1-3; d_gene: TRBD1; CDR3aa: CASSMNRGISGNTIYF; CDR3nt: TGTGCCAGCAGTATGAACAGGGGTATTTCTGGAAACACCATATATTTT
v_gene: TRBV18; abundance: .; j_gene: TRBJ2-2; d_gene: .; CDR3aa: CASSPAKTGELFF; CDR3nt: TGTGCCAGCTCACCTGCGAAGACCGGGGAGCTGTTTTTT
v_gene: TRBV5-4; abundance: .; j_gene: TRBJ2-7; d_gene: .; CDR3aa: CASSDNRRAYEQYF; CDR3nt: TGTGCCAGCAGTGATAACAGGAGGGCCTACGAGCAGTACTTC